This T cell receptor beta chain was captured in a study of blood T cell repertoires in COVID-19. Looking at the study overall: Some COVID-19 samples were acute and others convalescent; all came from the United States, Italy and Spain. The cDNA or gDNA used as material had been derived from T cells, B-cell-depleted T cells, or PBMCs.

Germline CDR1 and CDR2: LNHNV and YYDKDF (reference sequence). The length of the CDR3 is 19 residues. V lost 4 bases and J lost 1; bases outside the gene matches: 9. Methods used by the authors: Amplification of reference gene primers was used by the study to estimate nucleated cell counts. Some clones are missing from TCRdb's copy, which holds only in-frame ones; the method was immunoSEQ multiplex PCR. V and J calls and clone size are as listed in that table; D and trimming were resolved from the DNA. The profile shows around 130,000 clones, roughly 90% of them singletons. This clone has just a few counts.

The origin of this receptor is a man in his sixties or seventies with active COVID-19. This chain uses TRBV15 with TRBJ2-2; 13 bases are shared with TRBD2. Sequenced input: peripheral blood. The CDR3 here is CATSTPTSGRLWNTGELFF. The CDR3 DNA follows: TGTGCCACCAGCACCCCGACTAGCGGGAGGCTCTGGAACACCGGGGAGCTGTTTTTT.